This is a list of T cell receptor beta chains from one sample in a study of blood T cell repertoires in COVID-19. The protocol was immunoSEQ multiplex PCR, while the TCRdb copy is restricted to in-frame clones and leaves out a portion. The sample records over 75,000 clones, around four fifths being singletons. The specimen was peripheral blood. The receptors shown here come from a human donor in a cohort sampled during active COVID-19. Each CDR3 is given with its conserved first and last residue. The D gene is left open where the match is weak. Size is omitted from some rows. Given values are once, few, many or a class for expanded clones.

clone size: -; V gene: TRBV7-9; D gene: -; J gene: TRBJ1-2; CDR3 DNA: TGTGCCAGCAGCCCGTCTCAGAGGCGCTATGGCTACACCTTC; CDR3 protein: CASSPSQRRYGYTF
clone size: -; V gene: TRBV18; D gene: -; J gene: TRBJ1-5; CDR3 DNA: TGTGCCAGCTCACACGACGGAGCCAATCAGCCCCAGCATTTT; CDR3 protein: CASSHDGANQPQHF
clone size: -; V gene: TRBV11-2; D gene: -; J gene: TRBJ2-7; CDR3 DNA: TGTGCCAGCAGCTCATATTCCCCCCGGAGCGAGCAGTACTTC; CDR3 protein: CASSSYSPRSEQYF
clone size: once; V gene: TRBV25-1; D gene: -; J gene: TRBJ2-7; CDR3 DNA: TGTGCCAAGGACATGAGCTCCTACGAGCAGTACTTC; CDR3 protein: CAKDMSSYEQYF
clone size: -; V gene: TRBV5-1; D gene: TRBD2; J gene: TRBJ2-3; CDR3 DNA: TGCGCCAGCAGCTTTACTAGCGGGAGGGGCACAGATACGCAGTATTTT; CDR3 protein: CASSFTSGRGTDTQYF
clone size: -; V gene: TRBV13; D gene: TRBD1; J gene: TRBJ1-4; CDR3 DNA: TGTGCCAGCAGCCCCGGTAGACAGGGGCGGAAAAAACTGTTTTTT; CDR3 protein: CASSPGRQGRKKLFF
clone size: once; V gene: TRBV5-1; D gene: -; J gene: TRBJ2-2; CDR3 DNA: TGCGCCAGCAGCCCCAGGGGCAACACCGGGGAGCTGTTTTTT; CDR3 protein: CASSPRGNTGELFF
clone size: -; V gene: TRBV10-1; D gene: TRBD2; J gene: TRBJ2-7; CDR3 DNA: TGCGCCAGCAGTGAGTCGCAGGGTAGCGGGGTCCCTGGCGAGCAGTACTTC; CDR3 protein: CASSESQGSGVPGEQYF
clone size: -; V gene: TRBV4-1; D gene: TRBD1; J gene: TRBJ1-1; CDR3 DNA: TGCGCCAGCAGCAGCCTTGGGAAGGGGGCGCCTGAAGCTTTCTTT; CDR3 protein: CASSSLGKGAPEAFF
clone size: -; V gene: TRBV4-2; D gene: -; J gene: TRBJ2-6; CDR3 DNA: TGTGCCAGCAGCCAAGGCCAGTCTGGGGCCAACGTCCTGACTTTC; CDR3 protein: CASSQGQSGANVLTF
clone size: -; V gene: TRBV4-1; D gene: -; J gene: TRBJ1-5; CDR3 DNA: TGCGCCAGCAGCCAGGGGGCATCTCGTATCAATCAGCCCCAGCATTTT; CDR3 protein: CASSQGASRINQPQHF
clone size: -; V gene: TRBV24-1; D gene: -; J gene: TRBJ2-1; CDR3 DNA: TGTGCCACACAGGCTAGGGCCTACAATGAGCAGTTCTTC; CDR3 protein: CATQARAYNEQFF
clone size: once; V gene: TRBV2; D gene: -; J gene: TRBJ2-7; CDR3 DNA: TGTGCCAGCAGTGAAAGTGGGACACCGAACGAGCAGTACTTC; CDR3 protein: CASSESGTPNEQYF
clone size: -; V gene: TRBV7-8; D gene: -; J gene: TRBJ2-1; CDR3 DNA: TGTGCCAGCAGCTTACGGCCCGGGGTACCGTACAATGAGCAGTTCTTC; CDR3 protein: CASSLRPGVPYNEQFF
clone size: -; V gene: TRBV5-1; D gene: -; J gene: TRBJ1-6; CDR3 DNA: TGCGCCAGCAGCTTGGCCGCAGGGGTAAATTCACCCCTCCACTTT; CDR3 protein: CASSLAAGVNSPLHF
clone size: -; V gene: TRBV20-1; D gene: TRBD1; J gene: TRBJ1-2; CDR3 DNA: TGCAGTGGAGACAGGGCCGGTGGCTACACCTTC; CDR3 protein: CSGDRAGGYTF
clone size: -; V gene: TRBV9; D gene: -; J gene: TRBJ2-5; CDR3 DNA: TGTGCCAGCAGCCCCCTGGCTAGCGGGACAGGGACCCAGTACTTC; CDR3 protein: CASSPLASGTGTQYF
clone size: -; V gene: TRBV5-5; D gene: TRBD1; J gene: TRBJ1-3; CDR3 DNA: TGTGCCAGCAGTGTAACAGGGGGCACTGGAAACACCATATATTTT; CDR3 protein: CASSVTGGTGNTIYF
clone size: -; V gene: TRBV24-1; D gene: -; J gene: TRBJ2-5; CDR3 DNA: TGTGCCACCAAGTTCAGGGGAGGGGAGACCCAGTACTTC; CDR3 protein: CATKFRGGETQYF
clone size: -; V gene: TRBV2; D gene: -; J gene: TRBJ1-2; CDR3 DNA: TGTGCCAGCAGAATCCAGGGACTCGAGGGCTACACCTTC; CDR3 protein: CASRIQGLEGYTF
clone size: -; V gene: TRBV5-4; D gene: -; J gene: TRBJ1-1; CDR3 DNA: TGTGCCAGCAGGCCCGTCTCGGGAGAGGGTGAAGCTTTCTTT; CDR3 protein: CASRPVSGEGEAFF
clone size: -; V gene: TRBV30; D gene: TRBD1; J gene: TRBJ1-1; CDR3 DNA: TGTGCAAGCTGGACAGGGATGAACACTGAAGCTTTCTTT; CDR3 protein: CASWTGMNTEAFF
clone size: once; V gene: TRBV15; D gene: TRBD2; J gene: TRBJ2-1; CDR3 DNA: TGTGCCACCAGCAGAAGGACTAGCGGACACAATGAGCAGTTCTTC; CDR3 protein: CATSRRTSGHNEQFF
clone size: -; V gene: TRBV2; D gene: -; J gene: TRBJ1-1; CDR3 DNA: TGTGCCAGCAGGATCAGACAGGTCACTGAAGCTTTCTTT; CDR3 protein: CASRIRQVTEAFF
clone size: -; V gene: TRBV6-5; D gene: -; J gene: TRBJ2-6; CDR3 DNA: TGTGCCAGCAGTTACCCAGGGGCTGGGGCCAACGTCCTGACTTTC; CDR3 protein: CASSYPGAGANVLTF
clone size: -; V gene: TRBV10-3; D gene: TRBD1; J gene: TRBJ2-5; CDR3 DNA: TGTGCCACTCGGGACAGGGTTGGAGAGACCCAGTACTTC; CDR3 protein: CATRDRVGETQYF
clone size: -; V gene: TRBV5-1; D gene: -; J gene: TRBJ2-1; CDR3 DNA: TGCGCCAGCAGCTCGGACAGTTACAATGAGCAGTTCTTC; CDR3 protein: CASSSDSYNEQFF
clone size: -; V gene: TRBV5-4; D gene: TRBD1; J gene: TRBJ1-4; CDR3 DNA: TGTGCCAGCACCCGGGACAGGGTGAATGAAAAACTGTTTTTT; CDR3 protein: CASTRDRVNEKLFF
clone size: -; V gene: TRBV7-9; D gene: TRBD1; J gene: TRBJ1-1; CDR3 DNA: TGTGCCAGCAGCTTAGAGGGGGCGGGCACAAAAGCTTTCTTT; CDR3 protein: CASSLEGAGTKAFF
clone size: -; V gene: TRBV6-2/TRBV6-3; D gene: TRBD2; J gene: TRBJ2-7; CDR3 DNA: TGTGCCAGCAGTTACCTAGCGGGGGCGGCCGAGCAGTACTTC; CDR3 protein: CASSYLAGAAEQYF
clone size: -; V gene: TRBV18; D gene: -; J gene: TRBJ1-1; CDR3 DNA: TGTGCCAGCTCACCGGGGGCGGCCACTGAAGCTTTCTTT; CDR3 protein: CASSPGAATEAFF
clone size: few; V gene: TRBV2; D gene: TRBD1; J gene: TRBJ2-2; CDR3 DNA: TGTGCCAGCAAGGGACAGTACACCACCGGGGAGCTGTTTTTT; CDR3 protein: CASKGQYTTGELFF
clone size: few; V gene: TRBV2; D gene: -; J gene: TRBJ1-4; CDR3 DNA: TGTGCCAGCAGTGGGGAGGCGGTTGAAAAACTGTTTTTT; CDR3 protein: CASSGEAVEKLFF
clone size: few; V gene: TRBV5-1; D gene: TRBD1; J gene: TRBJ1-2; CDR3 DNA: TGCGCCAGCAGCTTGGATTGGCAGGGGGACGGCTACACCTTC; CDR3 protein: CASSLDWQGDGYTF
clone size: -; V gene: TRBV5-4; D gene: -; J gene: TRBJ2-7; CDR3 DNA: TGTGCCAGCAGCGCCGGCGGCTACGAGCAGTACTTC; CDR3 protein: CASSAGGYEQYF
clone size: -; V gene: TRBV5-4; D gene: -; J gene: TRBJ2-1; CDR3 DNA: TGTGCCAGCAGCAGTGGACAGACCTACAATGAGCAGTTCTTC; CDR3 protein: CASSSGQTYNEQFF
clone size: -; V gene: TRBV30; D gene: -; J gene: TRBJ2-7; CDR3 DNA: TGTGCCTGGACCCTGGACAGCGTCGCCTACGAGCAGTACTTC; CDR3 protein: CAWTLDSVAYEQYF
clone size: -; V gene: TRBV4-1; D gene: TRBD2; J gene: TRBJ2-3; CDR3 DNA: TGCGCCAGCAGCCCGGTGGTTCTAGCGGGGGGGCAAAATACGCAGTATTTT; CDR3 protein: CASSPVVLAGGQNTQYF
clone size: -; V gene: TRBV7-9; D gene: TRBD1; J gene: TRBJ1-6; CDR3 DNA: TGTGCCAGCAGCTTAGACCCATCGACAGGGAGGAATTCACCCCTCCACTTT; CDR3 protein: CASSLDPSTGRNSPLHF
clone size: -; V gene: TRBV7-9; D gene: -; J gene: TRBJ1-1; CDR3 DNA: TGTGCCAGCAGCCCCGGGACAAGCCCCATGAACACTGAAGCTTTCTTT; CDR3 protein: CASSPGTSPMNTEAFF
clone size: -; V gene: TRBV19; D gene: -; J gene: TRBJ1-5; CDR3 DNA: TGTGCCAGTCGCGACTATAGCAATCAGCCCCAGCATTTT; CDR3 protein: CASRDYSNQPQHF
clone size: -; V gene: TRBV18; D gene: -; J gene: TRBJ2-3; CDR3 DNA: TGTGCCAGCTCACCAATCGAAGTTTGGAGTACGCAGTATTTT; CDR3 protein: CASSPIEVWSTQYF
clone size: -; V gene: TRBV6-5; D gene: -; J gene: TRBJ1-2; CDR3 DNA: TGTGCCAGCAGTTACTCACAGGGACCTTACTATGGCTACACCTTC; CDR3 protein: CASSYSQGPYYGYTF
clone size: once; V gene: TRBV15; D gene: TRBD1; J gene: TRBJ1-2; CDR3 DNA: TGTGCCACCAGCAGAGACCCGGGACAGGATCCTTATGGCTACACCTTC; CDR3 protein: CATSRDPGQDPYGYTF
clone size: -; V gene: TRBV5-5; D gene: -; J gene: TRBJ2-1; CDR3 DNA: TGTGCCAGCAGCCCCAGTAGCGTAGATAGCTCCTACAATGAGCAGTTCTTC; CDR3 protein: CASSPSSVDSSYNEQFF